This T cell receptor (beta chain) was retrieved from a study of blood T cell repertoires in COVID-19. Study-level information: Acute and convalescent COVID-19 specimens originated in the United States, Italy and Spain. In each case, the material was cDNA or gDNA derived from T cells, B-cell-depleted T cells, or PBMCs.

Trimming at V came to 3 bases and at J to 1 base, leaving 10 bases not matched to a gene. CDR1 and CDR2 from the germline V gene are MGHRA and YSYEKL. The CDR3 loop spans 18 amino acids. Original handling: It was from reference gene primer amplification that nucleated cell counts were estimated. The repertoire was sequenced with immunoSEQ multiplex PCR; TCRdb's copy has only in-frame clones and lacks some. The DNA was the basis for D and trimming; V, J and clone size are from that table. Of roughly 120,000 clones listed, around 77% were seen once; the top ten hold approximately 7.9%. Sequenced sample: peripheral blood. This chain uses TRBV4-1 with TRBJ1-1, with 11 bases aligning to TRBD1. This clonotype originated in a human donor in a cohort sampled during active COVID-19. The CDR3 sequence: CASSHLWGQGERNTEAFF. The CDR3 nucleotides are TGCGCCAGCAGCCATCTATGGGGACAGGGGGAAAGGAACACTGAAGCTTTCTTT.